The 26 T cell receptor beta chains below were found in one sample sequenced in a study of blood T cell repertoires in COVID-19. Method: immunoSEQ multiplex PCR; TCRdb's copy keeps in-frame clones and lacks some. Altogether about 220,000 clones are present, more than 70% being singletons, with the ten largest covering approximately 4%. The sequencing input was peripheral blood. These receptors were obtained from an elderly woman with acute or convalescent COVID-19.

J is TRBJ2-3 and V is TRBV9; the match to TRBD1 covers 11 bases. V was pared by 5 bases and J by 7 bases, with 3 bases of the junction left unmatched. The CDR3 contains 13 residues. CDR1 and CDR2 (germline): SGDLS, YYNGEE. The CDR3 here is CASRGTGGHTQYF. In DNA form, the CDR3 reads TGTGCCAGCAGAGGGACAGGGGGTCATACGCAGTATTTT.

The V gene is TRBV28, the J gene TRBJ2-7, with a tentative D call TRBD2 (6 bases). The CDR3 extends over 15 amino acids. Germline V gives CDR1 MDHEN, CDR2 SYDVKM. The V gene lost 6 bases and the J gene lost 0 bases, with 15 bases spanning the gap. CDR3 protein: CASSPWRGSSYEQYF. For the CDR3, the DNA is TGTGCCAGCAGCCCGTGGCGGGGCAGCTCCTACGAGCAGTACTTC.

V is TRBV5-6 and J is TRBJ1-3, with D maybe TRBD1 (5 bases). V was pared by 0 bases and J by 2 bases, with 12 bases between. Germline lookup yields CDR1 SGHDT and CDR2 YYEEEE. The CDR3 consists of 16 residues. The CDR3 sequence: CASSLVAGGTGNTIYF. Written as DNA, the CDR3 is TGTGCCAGCAGCTTGGTGGCGGGGGGGACTGGAAACACCATATATTTT.

This chain uses TRBV28 with TRBJ2-7, with TRBD1 matching over 9 bases. The CDR3 length is 14 residues. Trimming at V came to 6 bases and at J to 4 bases, leaving 7 bases not matched to a gene. Germline loops: CDR1 MDHEN, CDR2 SYDVKM. In nucleotides, the CDR3 is TGTGCCAGCAGCCTACAGGGGACAGGGTACGAGCAGTACTTC. Protein sequence: CASSLQGTGYEQYF.

The rearrangement links TRBV6-5 to TRBJ1-6, with a tentative D call TRBD1 (5 bases). Trimming took 6 bases from V and 10 from J, leaving 10 bases between them. The germline CDR1 and CDR2 sequences are MNHEY and SVGAGI. The CDR3 runs to 12 residues. This chain's CDR3 is CASSSGFSPLHF. CDR3 DNA sequence: TGTGCCAGCAGCTCAGGGTTCTCACCCCTCCACTTT.

DNA for the CDR3: TGCGCCAGCAGCTCAGGACAGGGTGCTGACTGGGATGAAAAACTGTTTTTT. It translates to CASSSGQGADWDEKLFF. This sequence joins TRBV5-1 and TRBJ1-4, with 8 positions matching TRBD1. This CDR3 is built from 17 residues. The ends lost 3 bases at V and 6 bases at J; junction bases unmatched: 13. Germline loops: CDR1 SGHRS, CDR2 YFSETQ.

This chain connects TRBV7-2 to TRBJ1-4, with TRBD1 identical over 7 bases. The CDR3 is 14 residues long. Trimming took 5 bases from V and 8 from J; bases not matched to a gene: 8. The germline CDR1 and CDR2 sequences are SGHTA and FQGNSA. The CDR3 DNA reads as TGTGCCAGCAGCCCGAGACAGGGCCGCGAAAAACTGTTTTTT. Its protein product is CASSPRQGREKLFF.

The chain has TRBV5-1 and TRBJ1-1; no reliable D call. The CDR3 is made up of 14 amino acids. Trimming removed 1 base at V and 3 bases at J, with 10 bases between. CDR1 is SGHRS and CDR2 is YFSETQ in the germline V gene. CDR3 coding DNA: TGCGCCAGCAGCTTGATCCAGAAAGACACTGAAGCTTTCTTT. Translation gives CASSLIQKDTEAFF.

This clone was recorded only once. The chain combines TRBV7-2 with TRBJ2-3; TRBD2 agrees at 9 bases. The germline V gene encodes CDR1 SGHTA and CDR2 FQGNSA. The CDR3 loop spans 17 amino acids. V was clipped by 0 bases and J by 4 bases; unmatched bases: 8. CDR3 DNA: TGTGCCAGCAGCTTAGCGAGGGTAGCGGGGGTTCCAGATACGCAGTATTTT. The encoded protein is CASSLARVAGVPDTQYF.

A single count supports this clone. The chain combines TRBV28 with TRBJ1-3; 10 bases agree with TRBD1. After removal of 5 bases from V and 2 bases from J, the junction contained 3 bases not matched to a gene. The CDR3 contains 15 residues. Germline CDR1 is MDHEN and CDR2 is SYDVKM. The CDR3 bases are TGTGCCAGCAGTGCGACAGGGGGCACTGGAAACACCATATATTTT. Its protein product is CASSATGGTGNTIYF.

In DNA form, the CDR3 reads TGTGCCACCAGCGACCCAGGCAGGGGGCTGGTGCAGTACTTC. Amino acids: CATSDPGRGLVQYF. This chain links TRBV15 with TRBJ2-7; 8 positions match TRBD1. The V and J ends lost 5 bases and 9 bases, in that order; junction bases with no gene match: 12. CDR3 length: 14 amino acids. Per the germline V gene, CDR1 is LNHNV and CDR2 is YYDKDF (reference sequence).

The V and J genes are TRBV3-1 (or the pseudogene TRBV3-2) and TRBJ1-1; 11 bases fit TRBD1. The V and J ends lost 1 base and 5 bases, in that order; junction bases with no gene match: 6. The CDR3 loop spans 16 amino acids. Germline V gives CDR1 LGHDT, CDR2 YNNKEL (reference sequence). The DNA for the CDR3 is TGTGCCAGCAGCCAAGGCTGGACAGGGGGCCGGACTGAAGCTTTCTTT. Amino acids: CASSQGWTGGRTEAFF.

The chain combines TRBV7-2 with TRBJ2-6, with 7 bases aligning to TRBD2. This CDR3 comprises 19 residues. J gave up 2 bases and V 1 base, and 11 bases lay outside the gene matches. CDR1 and CDR2 from the germline V gene are SGHTA and FQGNSA. The CDR3 DNA sequence: TGTGCCAGCAGCTTAGGGACTAGGAACCGGGGTGCTGGGGCCAACGTCCTGACTTTC. Protein: CASSLGTRNRGAGANVLTF.

The V and J genes are TRBV6-5 and TRBJ1-2; D perhaps matches TRBD1 (5 bases). Germline V gives CDR1 MNHEY, CDR2 SVGAGI. V was shortened by 0 bases and J by 2 bases, with 10 bases between the two germline ends. The CDR3 totals 15 residues. CDR3 loop: CASSYSRRGNYGYTF. The CDR3 DNA reads as TGTGCCAGCAGTTACTCACGGCGGGGGAACTATGGCTACACCTTC.

The gene calls are TRBV19 and TRBJ1-1; D perhaps matches TRBD1 (6 bases). Trimming removed 3 bases from V and 6 bases from J, with 17 bases in between. The CDR3 covers 15 residues. Germline CDR1 LNHDA, CDR2 SQIVND (reference sequence). CDR3 sequence reads: CASSIQTGGLAEAFF. CDR3 coding DNA: TGTGCCAGTAGTATTCAGACAGGAGGTTTGGCTGAAGCTTTCTTT.

The chain couples TRBV11-3 to TRBJ2-1; 7 bases match TRBD2. The CDR3 runs to 13 residues. Trimming at V came to 5 bases and at J to 7 bases, leaving 5 bases not matched to a gene. Germline CDR1 SGHNT, CDR2 YENEEA. CDR3 in amino acids: CASSQPGRNEQFF. The DNA for the CDR3 is TGTGCCAGCAGCCAACCCGGGAGGAATGAGCAGTTCTTC.

The V call is TRBV15, the J call TRBJ1-5; D remains unclear. This CDR3 is 15 amino acids long. The ends were cut back, 1 base at V and 7 bases at J, with 14 bases in the middle. The germline V gene encodes CDR1 LNHNV and CDR2 YYDKDF (reference sequence). DNA of the CDR3: TGTGCCACCAGCAGAGTGGTGGGAAGGGAGCAGCCCCAGCATTTT. Amino acids: CATSRVVGREQPQHF.

CDR3 in DNA: TGTGCCAGCGGCGACGGGACTCACCCCACAGATACGCAGTATTTT. This translates into CASGDGTHPTDTQYF. The chain combines TRBV5-4 with TRBJ2-3; possible D gene TRBD2, 6 bases. Trimming took off 7 bases at V and 2 bases at J, with 17 bases between the two ends. Germline lookup yields CDR1 SGHNT and CDR2 YYREEE (reference sequence). The CDR3 sequence is 15 residues long. Supplemented by reference TRBV5-4 and TRBJ2-3, the full variable domain reads ETGVTQSPTHLIKTRGQQVTLRCSSQSGHNTVSWYQQALGQGPQFIFQYYREEENGRGNFPPRFSGLQFPNYSSELNVNALELDDSALYLCASGDGTHPTDTQYFGPGTRLTVL.

The chain couples TRBV2 to TRBJ1-2; unclear D gene. The germline V gene encodes CDR1 SNHLY and CDR2 FYNNEI. This CDR3 is 11 amino acids long. Trimming stripped 6 bases from V and 8 bases from J, with 10 bases between. The CDR3 region is CASSGVGGYTF. CDR3 DNA sequence: TGTGCCAGCAGCGGGGTCGGAGGCTACACCTTC. Supplemented by reference TRBV2 and TRBJ1-2, the full variable domain reads EPEVTQTPSHQVTQMGQEVILRCVPISNHLYFYWYRQILGQKVEFLVSFYNNEISEKSEIFDDQFSVERPDGSNFTLKIRSTKLEDSAMYFCASSGVGGYTFGSGTRLTVV.

The J gene is TRBJ1-2, the V gene TRBV6-5, with D possibly matching TRBD1 (6 bases). V was trimmed by 0 bases and J by 5 bases, leaving 10 bases between them. The germline gives CDR1 MNHEY, CDR2 SVGAGI. There are 14 residues in the CDR3. The chain's CDR3 is CASSYSSGAYGYTF. The CDR3 coding sequence is TGTGCCAGCAGTTACTCGTCAGGGGCGTATGGCTACACCTTC.

The rearrangement uses TRBV27 and TRBJ1-6; D is unclear. Trimming took off 9 bases at V and 5 bases at J, with 11 bases between the two ends. The CDR3 spans 13 residues. Germline V CDR1 and CDR2: MNHEY, SMNVEV (reference sequence). As DNA, the CDR3 is TGTGCCAGGGCGGATGAAGATAATTCACCCCTCCACTTT. This codes for CARADEDNSPLHF.

The chain has TRBV5-1 and TRBJ1-3, with D perhaps matching TRBD1 (5 bases). This CDR3 contains 17 residues. Germline V CDR1 and CDR2: SGHRS, YFSETQ. Trimming left V 3 bases short and J 0 bases short, with 16 bases between. CDR3 DNA sequence: TGCGCCAGCAGCTCCTTAGGGGTACCGAGCTCTGGAAACACCATATATTTT. Protein: CASSSLGVPSSGNTIYF.

A single count supports this clone. The chain employs TRBV27 and TRBJ2-6, with D tentatively TRBD2 (6 bases). The CDR3 sequence is 17 residues long. CDR1 MNHEY and CDR2 SMNVEV come from the germline V gene (reference sequence). With 3 bases removed from V and 0 bases from J, the gap between germline ends came to 12 bases. The chain's CDR3 is CASSFWRGPSGANVLTF. DNA for the CDR3: TGTGCCAGCAGTTTCTGGCGGGGCCCCTCTGGGGCCAACGTCCTGACTTTC.

The chain combines TRBV18 with TRBJ2-3, with D possibly TRBD1 on 6 matching bases. Germline V CDR1 and CDR2: KGHSH, LQKENI. V gave up 2 bases and J gave up 0 bases, with 12 bases separating them. This CDR3 has 16 amino acids. The CDR3 sequence: CASSPGTITSTDTQYF. The CDR3, as DNA: TGTGCCAGCTCACCAGGGACAATTACTAGCACAGATACGCAGTATTTT.

The chain recombines TRBV7-3 with TRBJ1-1, with 8 bases fitting TRBD1. Losses at the gene ends were 5 bases for V and 0 bases for J; bases not matched to a gene: 17. The CDR3 sequence is 19 residues long. CDR1 SGHTA and CDR2 FQGTGA come from the germline V gene. The DNA for the CDR3 is TGTGCCAGCAGCCGGATCCCAACCGGGACAGGACGCATGAACACTGAAGCTTTCTTT. Translated: CASSRIPTGTGRMNTEAFF.

This clone has a handful of counts. The chain links TRBV5-6 to TRBJ2-2, with 8 nucleotides matching TRBD1. This CDR3 is built from 18 residues. The germline gives CDR1 SGHDT, CDR2 YYEEEE. J gave up 5 bases and V 4 bases, and 16 bases lay outside the gene matches. The CDR3 DNA is TGTGCCAGCAGCCCGGGCTTTTGGGACAGGTTAAATACCGGGGAGCTGTTTTTT. Amino acids: CASSPGFWDRLNTGELFF.